The T cell receptor beta chain described here comes from a study of cytomegalovirus exposure and HLA in healthy donors. General observations from the study: In a later analysis, donors in an Asian-associated ancestry cluster reportedly had fewer N-insertions in productive TCRs than the cohort mean. The study dropped some indistinguishable V segments, TRBV6-2 and TRBV6-3 among them. Reportedly, cytomegalovirus status was diagnosed with high sensitivity and specificity.

This CDR3 region has 17 residues. The J segment lost 1 base and the V segment lost 3 bases, leaving 9 bases of the junction unmatched. Germline V CDR1 and CDR2: ENHRY, SYGVKD. Amplification used 60 Vbeta primers and 13 Jbeta primers. TCRdb keeps only in-frame clones here, not all; method: immunoSEQ multiplex PCR. The sample lists 200,000 to 250,000 clones, 80% to 85% occurring once. Every donor was a healthy person donating bone marrow. In the case of this clone: Its antigen is unidentified.

This clonotype was obtained from a woman between 40 and 50 years old in good health and CMV-seronegative. The sample taken for sequencing was PBMCs. The rearrangement joins TRBV10-3 to TRBJ2-3, with 8 bases that match TRBD2. CDR3 bases: TGTGCCATCAGTGACCGATCCGGGACTAGGGGCACAGATACGCAGTATTTT. Amino acid sequence: CAISDRSGTRGTDTQYF.